Each of the 14 T cell receptor beta chains below was sequenced from the same sample in a study of CD8 T cells in ankylosing spondylitis. Each CDR3 protein is one row after TCRdb ran MiXCR on the 5' RACE reads. The sample carries around 130,000 distinct CDR3 sequences, about 13% recorded once. The sample taken for sequencing was blood, either unsorted or a sorted T cell fraction (not recorded which). Receptors originate from a female donor with ankylosing spondylitis or in good health (not recorded which).

This clonotype was seen repeatedly, ten times or more. The chain couples TRBV12-3 or TRBV12-4 to TRBJ1-1; D gene ambiguous. This CDR3 spans 13 amino acids. V lost 3 bases, J lost 7 bases, and 12 bases lay in between. Here the CDR3 reads CASSLWWLNEAFF. In DNA form, the CDR3 reads TGTGCCAGCAGTTTGTGGTGGCTGAATGAAGCTTTCTTT.

This clonotype was seen repeatedly, ten times or more. This sequence joins TRBV20-1 and TRBJ2-1; 9 bases line up with TRBD2. V lost 0 bases to trimming and J lost 0 bases; unmatched junction nucleotides: 3. CDR1 DFQATT and CDR2 SNEGSKA come from the germline V gene (reference sequence). The CDR3 totals 16 residues. The CDR3 nucleotides are TGCAGTGCTAGAGACCTAGCGGGGTTCTCCTACAATGAGCAGTTCTTC. This translates into CSARDLAGFSYNEQFF.

In this sample, this clonotype turned up a few times. This chain connects TRBV15 to TRBJ2-6, with 9 positions matching TRBD1. Germline-derived CDR1 and CDR2 are LNHNV and YYDKDF (reference sequence). Trimming removed 8 bases from V and 2 bases from J; junction bases left unmatched: 10. The CDR3 runs to 17 residues. CDR3 in DNA: TGTGCCACCGCACCGGACAGGGGTTCTCCTGGGGCCAACGTCCTGACTTTC. Translated, it gives CATAPDRGSPGANVLTF. Complete variable domain (other parts from reference TRBV15 and TRBJ2-6): DAMVIQNPRYQVTQFGKPVTLSCSQTLNHNVMYWYQQKSSQAPKLLFHYYDKDFNNEADTPDNFQSRRPNTSFCFLDIRSPGLGDTAMYLCATAPDRGSPGANVLTFGAGSRLTVL.

This clonotype was counted a few times. The chain is built from TRBV18 and TRBJ2-1; 10 bases agree with TRBD2. CDR3 size: 15 residues. J gave up 9 bases and V 3 bases, and 8 bases lay outside the gene matches. Looked up from germline, CDR1 is KGHSH and CDR2 is LQKENI. CDR3 region: CASSPLQAGGFEQFF. In DNA, the CDR3 is TGTGCCAGCTCACCTCTTCAAGCGGGAGGGTTTGAGCAGTTCTTC. Full variable domain (outside the CDR3, taken from reference TRBV18 and TRBJ2-1): NAGVMQNPRHLVRRRGQEARLRCSPMKGHSHVYWYRQLPEEGLKFMVYLQKENIIDESGMPKERFSAEFPKEGPSILRIQQVVRGDSAAYFCASSPLQAGGFEQFFGPGTRLTVL.

In this sample, this clonotype turned up many times. The rearrangement uses TRBV5-1 and TRBJ2-1; D is unclear. The CDR3 extends over 14 amino acids. With 0 bases removed from V and 3 bases from J, the gap between germline ends came to 7 bases. The germline V gene encodes CDR1 SGHRS and CDR2 YFSETQ. The CDR3 nucleotides read TGCGCCAGCAGCTTGGGAGGAAGCTACAATGAGCAGTTCTTC. It yields the protein CASSLGGSYNEQFF.

This clonotype was recorded at least ten times. The V and J genes are TRBV6-1 and TRBJ1-2; D is possibly TRBD1 (5 bases). The CDR3 length is 15 residues. Per germline, CDR1 MNHNS and CDR2 SASEGT. Trimming left V 7 bases short and J 1 base short, with 16 bases between. The CDR3 DNA sequence: TGTGCCAGCAACAAAGGGGAGAGGGGTAACTATGGCTACACCTTC. Translated: CASNKGERGNYGYTF.

The chain combines TRBV29-1 with TRBJ2-1, with D possibly being TRBD2 (6 bases). The V end was cut by 8 bases, the J end by 5 bases, with 10 bases between. The CDR3 is 11 amino acids. Germline V gene lookup returns CDR1 SQVTM and CDR2 ANQGSEA. The CDR3 sequence: CSTRENNEQFF. The CDR3 region has the DNA TGCAGCACCCGGGAGAACAATGAGCAGTTCTTC.

This clonotype was seen many times. V gene TRBV18 combines with J gene TRBJ2-3, with D maybe TRBD2 (5 bases). Trimming took 6 bases from V and 2 from J, leaving 6 bases between them. Germline V gives CDR1 KGHSH, CDR2 LQKENI. The CDR3 extends over 12 amino acids. The CDR3 here is CASSTTTDTQYF. CDR3 sequence (DNA): TGTGCCAGCTCGACTACCACAGATACGCAGTATTTT.

This chain links TRBV5-1 with TRBJ2-1; no clear D gene. V was pared by 2 bases and J by 6 bases, with 12 bases between. CDR1 is SGHRS and CDR2 is YFSETQ in the germline V gene. The CDR3 covers 14 residues. The CDR3 nucleotides are TGCGCCAGCAGCTTCTCGGGCCAGTTCAATGAGCAGTTCTTC. It translates to CASSFSGQFNEQFF.

Concerning this clonotype: Mismatch with germline at one junction end may stem from a read error. The chain joins TRBV15 to TRBJ2-2; weak D call: TRBD2 (6 bases). The germline CDR1 and CDR2 sequences are LNHNV and YYDKDF (reference sequence). The CDR3 totals 16 residues. CDR3 loop: CATSRGGVKRPGELLF. CDR3 DNA: TGTGCCACCAGCAGGGGCGGGGTAAAACGGCCCGGGGAGCTGCTTTTT.

This clonotype was detected ten times or more. This chain uses TRBV6-1 with TRBJ2-5, with D perhaps being TRBD1 or TRBD2 (5 bases each). Between the trimmed V and J ends, which lost 6 bases and 2 bases, there was a span of 13 bases. Per germline, CDR1 MNHNS and CDR2 SASEGT. There are 14 residues in the CDR3. The CDR3, as DNA: TGTGCCAGCAGCGGGCAATGGGGGCAAGAGACCCAGTACTTC. As protein: CASSGQWGQETQYF.

This chain uses TRBV12-3 or TRBV12-4 with TRBJ2-1; 7 positions agree with TRBD1. This CDR3 has 14 residues. Losses at the gene ends were 6 bases for V and 6 bases for J; bases not matched to a gene: 8. In DNA form, the CDR3 reads TGTGCCAGCAGAAAAGCCGGGACAGTCAATGAGCAGTTCTTC. Protein product: CASRKAGTVNEQFF.

This chain joins TRBV18 and TRBJ1-3; no reliable D call. Per germline, CDR1 KGHSH and CDR2 LQKENI. V was shortened by 0 bases and J by 0 bases, with 9 bases between the two germline ends. This CDR3 comprises 16 residues. CDR3 nucleotides: TGTGCCAGCTCACCACCCCAGGCCCTCTCTGGAAACACCATATATTTT. Amino acids: CASSPPQALSGNTIYF.

This clonotype was seen many times. The J gene is TRBJ2-7, the V gene TRBV20-1; TRBD1 aligns across 8 bases. This CDR3 spans 14 amino acids. In germline, CDR1 is DFQATT, CDR2 SNEGSKA (reference sequence). The junction had 6 bases not matched to a gene; V was cut back by 0 bases and J by 5 bases. CDR3 region: CSAREGTGTNEQYF. CDR3 DNA: TGCAGTGCTAGAGAGGGGACAGGTACTAACGAGCAGTACTTC.